These 6 T cell receptor beta chains came from one sample sequenced in a study of response to subunit inactivated influenza vaccine. TCRdb reprocessed the RT-PCR reads via MiXCR and lists one record per CDR3 protein. The data show under 950,000 distinct CDR3 sequences, less than 25% seen once. Specimen: PBMCs from blood, collected more than 4 days after vaccination. All receptors come from a man aged 50 or older who received an inactivated influenza vaccine.

The table lists this clonotype with a few counts. J is TRBJ2-1 and V is TRBV20-1; 9 nucleotides line up with TRBD2. Unmatched junction bases numbered 13, after V lost 5 bases and J lost 5 bases. CDR1 DFQATT and CDR2 SNEGSKA come from the germline V gene (reference sequence). The CDR3 is 16 amino acids. The CDR3 loop is CSAPVARGGLNNEQFF. The CDR3 nucleotides are TGCAGTGCTCCAGTAGCGCGGGGGGGCCTAAACAATGAGCAGTTCTTC.

A few counts support this clonotype. The chain uses TRBV6-1 and TRBJ2-1; D may be TRBD1 (5 bases). Germline-derived CDR1 and CDR2 are MNHNS and SASEGT. This CDR3 contains 16 residues. With 7 bases removed from V and 0 bases from J, the gap between germline ends came to 16 bases. The CDR3 is CASTKKDTFSYNEQFF. The CDR3 DNA follows: TGTGCCAGCACCAAGAAGGACACCTTCTCCTACAATGAGCAGTTCTTC.

In its sample, this clonotype was seen a few times. The chain joins TRBV12-3 or TRBV12-4 to TRBJ1-5, with TRBD1 matching over 9 bases. After removal of 7 bases from V and 5 bases from J, the junction contained 6 bases not matched to a gene. CDR3 length equals 14 residues. The CDR3 sequence is CASKIQGADQPQHF. CDR3 DNA sequence: TGTGCCAGCAAGATACAGGGGGCGGATCAGCCCCAGCATTTT.

To note about this clonotype: Compared with germline, one end of the junction differs, possibly owing to a read error. CDR3 protein: CDSSETGRGANVLTF. DNA of the CDR3: TGTGACAGCAGCGAAACAGGGAGAGGGGCCAACGTCCTGACTTTC. The V call is TRBV7-9, the J call TRBJ2-6; a possible D gene is TRBD1 (6 bases). This CDR3 has 15 amino acids. The germline gives CDR1 SEHNR, CDR2 FQNEAQ (reference sequence).

This chain uses TRBV2 with TRBJ1-5; D ambiguous. From germline, CDR1 is SNHLY and CDR2 FYNNEI. The CDR3 totals 13 residues. V lost 0 bases and J 7 bases, leaving 7 bases between the germline ends. This CDR3 reads CASSEALRQPQHF. The CDR3 DNA follows: TGTGCCAGCAGTGAAGCGCTTCGGCAGCCCCAGCATTTT.

This chain joins TRBV7-2 and TRBJ2-3; D call uncertain. Looked up from germline, CDR1 is SGHTA and CDR2 is FQGNSA. The CDR3 spans 12 residues. Trimming cost V 2 bases and J 5 bases, with 5 bases left between them. The CDR3 reads CASSLHGDTQYF. The CDR3 coding sequence is TGTGCCAGCAGCTTACATGGAGATACGCAGTATTTT. Drawing the rest from reference TRBV7-2 and TRBJ2-3, the complete variable domain is GAGVSQSPSNKVTEKGKDVELRCDPISGHTALYWYRQSLGQGLEFLIYFQGNSAPDKSGLPSDRFSAERTGGSVSTLTIQRTQQEDSAVYLCASSLHGDTQYFGPGTRLTVL.